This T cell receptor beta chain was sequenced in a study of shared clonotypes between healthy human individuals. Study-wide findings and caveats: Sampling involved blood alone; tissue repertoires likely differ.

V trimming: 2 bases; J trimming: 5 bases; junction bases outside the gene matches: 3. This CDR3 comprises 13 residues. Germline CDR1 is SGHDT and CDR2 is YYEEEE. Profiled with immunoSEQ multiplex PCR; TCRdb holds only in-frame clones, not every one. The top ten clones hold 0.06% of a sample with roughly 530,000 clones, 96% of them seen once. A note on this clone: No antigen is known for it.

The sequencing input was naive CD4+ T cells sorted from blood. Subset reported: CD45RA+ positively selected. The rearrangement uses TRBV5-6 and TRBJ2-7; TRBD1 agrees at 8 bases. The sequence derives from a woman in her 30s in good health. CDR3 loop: CASSFRDRNEQYF. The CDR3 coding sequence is TGTGCCAGCAGCTTCCGGGACAGGAACGAGCAGTACTTC.